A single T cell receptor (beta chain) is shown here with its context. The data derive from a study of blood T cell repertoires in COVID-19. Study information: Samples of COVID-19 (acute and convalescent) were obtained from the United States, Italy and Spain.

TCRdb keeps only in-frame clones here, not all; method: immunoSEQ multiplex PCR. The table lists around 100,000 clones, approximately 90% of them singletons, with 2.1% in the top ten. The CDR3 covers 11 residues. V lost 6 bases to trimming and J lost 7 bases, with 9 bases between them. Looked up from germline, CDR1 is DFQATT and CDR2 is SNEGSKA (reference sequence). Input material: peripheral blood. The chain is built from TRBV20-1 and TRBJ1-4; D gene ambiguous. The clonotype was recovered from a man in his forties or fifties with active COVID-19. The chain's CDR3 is CSAPRSEKLFF. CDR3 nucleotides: TGCAGTGCACCGAGGAGTGAAAAACTGTTTTTT.